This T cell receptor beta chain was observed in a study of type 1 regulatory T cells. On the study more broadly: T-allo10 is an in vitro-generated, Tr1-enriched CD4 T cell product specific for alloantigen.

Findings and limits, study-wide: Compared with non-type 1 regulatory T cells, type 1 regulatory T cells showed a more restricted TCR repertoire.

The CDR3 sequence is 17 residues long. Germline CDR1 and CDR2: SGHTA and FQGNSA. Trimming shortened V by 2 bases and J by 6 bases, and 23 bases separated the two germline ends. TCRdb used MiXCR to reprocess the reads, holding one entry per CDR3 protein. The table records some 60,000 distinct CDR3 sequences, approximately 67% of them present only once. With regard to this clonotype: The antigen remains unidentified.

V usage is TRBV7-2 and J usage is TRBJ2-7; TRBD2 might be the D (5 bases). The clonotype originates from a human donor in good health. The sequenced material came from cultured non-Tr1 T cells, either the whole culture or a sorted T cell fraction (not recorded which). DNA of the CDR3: TGTGCCAGCAGCTTACGTTTTTGGGAGCGGAAGGTCTGCGAGCAGTACTTC. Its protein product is CASSLRFWERKVCEQYF.